These 18 T cell receptor beta chains came from one sample sequenced in a study of identical twins. Each CDR3 protein gets one entry after TCRdb re-called the 5' RACE reads with MiXCR. The sample carries around 690,000 distinct CDR3 sequences, approximately 21% recorded once. The same data also went into a second study, on T cells expressing NK-cell markers.

The sequenced sample consisted of PBMCs. The receptor set was obtained from a woman aged 18-29 years in good health.

The chain links TRBV7-2 to TRBJ2-1; D remains ambiguous. V gave up 5 bases and J gave up 3 bases, with 8 bases separating them. The germline V gene encodes CDR1 SGHTA and CDR2 FQGNSA. This CDR3 contains 13 residues. This chain's CDR3 is CASSQTHYNEQFF. The DNA for the CDR3 is TGTGCCAGCAGCCAGACACACTACAATGAGCAGTTCTTC. Combining the CDR3 with reference TRBV7-2 and TRBJ2-1 gives the whole variable domain GAGVSQSPSNKVTEKGKDVELRCDPISGHTALYWYRQSLGQGLEFLIYFQGNSAPDKSGLPSDRFSAERTGGSVSTLTIQRTQQEDSAVYLCASSQTHYNEQFFGPGTRLTVL.

The sample holds a few counts of this clonotype. The rearrangement links TRBV5-1 to TRBJ2-5; 11 bases align to TRBD2. The germline V gene has CDR1 SGHRS and CDR2 YFSETQ. V shed 1 base and J 5 bases; nucleotides not matched to a gene: 7. The CDR3 is made up of 16 amino acids. This CDR3 reads CASSLTSGSPGETQYF. CDR3 nucleotide sequence: TGCGCCAGCAGCTTGACTAGCGGGAGCCCCGGGGAGACCCAGTACTTC.

V is TRBV25-1 and J is TRBJ2-7; 11 bases agree with TRBD1. V lost 5 bases, J lost 4 bases, and 7 bases stayed unmatched. The CDR3 has 15 amino acids. CDR1 and CDR2 from the germline V gene are MGHDK and SYGVNS. In nucleotides, the CDR3 is TGTGCCAGCAGTAAACCGGGACAGGGGGTATACGAGCAGTACTTC. It specifies CASSKPGQGVYEQYF.

This clonotype showed up just a few times. The gene calls are TRBV20-1 and TRBJ2-3; 9 positions agree with TRBD2. CDR3 size: 16 residues. Unmatched junction bases numbered 6, after V lost 0 bases and J lost 2 bases. Germline-derived CDR1 and CDR2 are DFQATT and SNEGSKA (reference sequence). CDR3 nucleotide sequence: TGCAGTGCTAGAGATCCCTCTAGCGGGGACACAGATACGCAGTATTTT. Translated: CSARDPSSGDTDTQYF.

This clonotype appeared a few times. The chain links TRBV5-1 to TRBJ2-2; D is uncertain. This CDR3 comprises 17 residues. Germline CDR1 is SGHRS and CDR2 is YFSETQ. V was trimmed by 6 bases and J by 0 bases, leaving 18 bases between them. The CDR3 DNA follows: TGCGCCAGCATAGGAATGCAGGAAGCCTCGAACACCGGGGAGCTGTTTTTT. Its translation: CASIGMQEASNTGELFF.

This clonotype appeared a few times. The CDR3 sequence: CASSEAAGYTF. The CDR3 DNA reads TGTGCCAGCAGTGAAGCGGCCGGCTACACCTTC. The chain uses TRBV6-1 and TRBJ1-2; D unresolved. This CDR3 region has 11 residues. V was clipped by 0 bases and J by 8 bases, with 4 bases between them. Germline V lookup: CDR1 MNHNS, CDR2 SASEGT.

The chain joins TRBV5-4 to TRBJ2-3; D is perhaps TRBD1 or TRBD2 (6 bases each). Germline V gene sequence: CDR1 SGHNT, CDR2 YYREEE (reference sequence). The germline V and J ends were trimmed by 4 bases and 2 bases, with 14 bases remaining between them. CDR3 length equals 15 residues. DNA for the CDR3: TGTGCCAGCAGCCGAAGGGGGGAGCCCACAGATACGCAGTATTTT. Its translation is CASSRRGEPTDTQYF.

This clonotype was detected a few times. The J gene is TRBJ2-3, the V gene TRBV10-3; D is perhaps TRBD2 (5 bases). Germline CDR1 reads ENHRY; CDR2 reads SYGVKD. The V and J ends lost 3 bases and 1 base respectively, with 14 bases between them. The CDR3 sequence is 16 residues long. CDR3 protein: CAISDYSGSRTDTQYF. As DNA, the CDR3 is TGTGCCATCAGTGACTACTCGGGGTCCCGCACAGATACGCAGTATTTT.

This chain joins TRBV6-1 and TRBJ2-1; 7 nucleotides match TRBD1. The CDR3 runs to 14 residues. Germline assignment: CDR1 MNHNS and CDR2 SASEGT. Trimming removed 6 bases from V and 3 bases from J; junction bases left unmatched: 5. The DNA of the CDR3 is TGTGCCAGCAGAAACCGACAGGGCTACAATGAGCAGTTCTTC. Its translation is CASRNRQGYNEQFF.

This clonotype was observed at least ten times. The V gene is TRBV5-1, the J gene TRBJ2-2, with 8 bases aligning to TRBD1. In germline, CDR1 is SGHRS, CDR2 YFSETQ. The J segment lost 0 bases and the V segment lost 4 bases, leaving 2 bases of the junction unmatched. This CDR3 has 15 residues. CDR3 coding DNA: TGCGCCAGCAGCCGGGACAGGCCGAACACCGGGGAGCTGTTTTTT. Amino acids: CASSRDRPNTGELFF.

The V call is TRBV7-9, the J call TRBJ2-6; D not resolved. Trimming removed 3 bases at V and 14 bases at J, with 5 bases between. The CDR3 consists of 10 residues. CDR1 is SEHNR and CDR2 is FQNEAQ in the germline V gene (reference sequence). CDR3 nucleotides: TGTGCCAGCAGCTTTCAGATCCTGACTTTC. Translated, it gives CASSFQILTF. The full variable domain, its missing parts supplied by reference TRBV7-9 and TRBJ2-6, is DTGVSQNPRHKITKRGQNVTFRCDPISEHNRLYWYRQTLGQGPEFLTYFQNEAQLEKSRLLSDRFSAERPKGSFSTLEIQRTEQGDSAMYLCASSFQILTFGAGSRLTVL.

This clonotype showed up just a few times. The chain is built from TRBV12-3 or TRBV12-4 and TRBJ2-1; no definite D call. The V gene lost 1 base and the J gene lost 9 bases, with 10 bases spanning the gap. The CDR3 contains 13 residues. The CDR3 nucleotides are TGTGCCAGCAGTTTAGGGCAGGTGGCTGAGCAGTTCTTC. Protein: CASSLGQVAEQFF.

This clonotype was observed many times. V gene TRBV7-9 combines with J gene TRBJ1-6; D gene uncertain. CDR1 and CDR2 from the germline V gene are SEHNR and FQNEAQ (reference sequence). This CDR3 comprises 13 residues. V was cut by 1 base and J by 9 bases, with 7 bases left in between. The CDR3 spells CASSLGSGSPLHF. The CDR3 DNA reads TGTGCCAGCAGCTTAGGGTCGGGTTCACCCCTCCACTTT. Full variable domain (remainder filled in from reference TRBV7-9 and TRBJ1-6): DTGVSQNPRHKITKRGQNVTFRCDPISEHNRLYWYRQTLGQGPEFLTYFQNEAQLEKSRLLSDRFSAERPKGSFSTLEIQRTEQGDSAMYLCASSLGSGSPLHFGNGTRLTVT.

J is TRBJ2-3 and V is TRBV20-1; tentatively, D is TRBD2 (7 bases). The CDR3 is 13 residues long. The ends were cut back, 6 bases at V and 11 bases at J, with 21 bases in the middle. The germline V gene has CDR1 DFQATT and CDR2 SNEGSKA (reference sequence). This chain's CDR3 is CSAPGLGGPLQYF. The CDR3 DNA reads TGCAGTGCCCCCGGACTAGGGGGGCCCTTGCAGTATTTT.

The V call is TRBV5-8, the J call TRBJ2-3, with D perhaps matching TRBD2 (5 bases). The CDR3 runs to 13 residues. CDR1 and CDR2 (germline): SGHTS, YDEGEE. The ends were cut back, 2 bases at V and 12 bases at J, with 16 bases in the middle. This CDR3 reads CASSFAAELGQYF. The CDR3, as DNA: TGTGCCAGCAGCTTCGCAGCAGAACTAGGCCAGTATTTT. The full variable domain, completed using reference TRBV5-8 and TRBJ2-3, is EAGVTQSPTHLIKTRGQQATLRCSPISGHTSVYWYQQALGLGLQFLLWYDEGEERNRGNFPPRFSGRQFPNYSSELNVNALELEDSALYLCASSFAAELGQYFGPGTRLTVL.

This clonotype was found a few times. J is TRBJ2-1 and V is TRBV4-1, with D possibly TRBD2 on 6 matching bases. CDR1 and CDR2 (germline): MGHRA, YSYEKL. The CDR3 has 16 residues. Trimming shortened V by 1 base and J by 2 bases, and 12 bases separated the two germline ends. The CDR3 loop reads CASSQGRDSPYNEQFF. The CDR3 DNA is TGCGCCAGCAGCCAAGGGCGGGATAGCCCCTACAATGAGCAGTTCTTC.

The V call is TRBV15, the J call TRBJ2-1; 10 nucleotides line up with TRBD2. CDR3 length: 15 amino acids. CDR1 and CDR2 (germline): LNHNV, YYDKDF (reference sequence). V dropped 4 bases and J dropped 4; count of bases not matched to a gene: 4. Here the CDR3 reads CATSTRLAGYNEQFF. The CDR3 coding sequence is TGTGCCACCAGCACAAGACTAGCGGGTTACAATGAGCAGTTCTTC.

V is TRBV11-1 and J is TRBJ2-1, with 7 positions matching TRBD1. The V gene's germline CDR1 is SGHAT and CDR2 FQDESV (reference sequence). This CDR3 comprises 19 residues. Trimming at V came to 2 bases and at J to 1 base, leaving 14 bases not matched to a gene. CDR3 residues: CASSLHSRQGRGSYNEQFF. The CDR3 bases are TGTGCCAGCAGCTTACATTCGAGACAGGGTAGGGGGTCCTACAATGAGCAGTTCTTC. The whole variable domain, remainder taken from reference TRBV11-1 and TRBJ2-1, is EAEVAQSPRYKITEKSQAVAFWCDPISGHATLYWYRQILGQGPELLVQFQDESVVDDSQLPKDRFSAERLKGVDSTLKIQPAELGDSAMYLCASSLHSRQGRGSYNEQFFGPGTRLTVL.